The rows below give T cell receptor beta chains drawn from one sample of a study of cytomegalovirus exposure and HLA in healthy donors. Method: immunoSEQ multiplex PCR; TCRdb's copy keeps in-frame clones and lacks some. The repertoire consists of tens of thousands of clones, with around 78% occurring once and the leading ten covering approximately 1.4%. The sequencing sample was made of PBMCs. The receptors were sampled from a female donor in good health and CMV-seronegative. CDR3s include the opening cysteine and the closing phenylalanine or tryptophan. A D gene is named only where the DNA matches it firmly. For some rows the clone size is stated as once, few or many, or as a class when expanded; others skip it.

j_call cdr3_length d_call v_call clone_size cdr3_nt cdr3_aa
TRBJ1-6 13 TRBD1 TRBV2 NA TGTGCCGCCACAGGGGAGTGGAATTCACCCCTCCACTTT CAATGEWNSPLHF
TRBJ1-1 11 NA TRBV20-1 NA TGCAGTGCTATTCCTTACACTGAAGCTTTCTTT CSAIPYTEAFF
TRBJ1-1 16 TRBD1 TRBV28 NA TGTGCCAGCAGGGCCGGACAGGGGAGAGTGGGCACTGAAGCTTTCTTT CASRAGQGRVGTEAFF
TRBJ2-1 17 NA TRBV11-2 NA TGTGCCAGCAGGTCTACTCAAGGAACGCGGTCCTACAATGAGCAGTTCTTC CASRSTQGTRSYNEQFF
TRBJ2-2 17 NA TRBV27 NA TGTGCCAGCTCTTTAAGGGGCGTTTACGGGAACACCGGGGAGCTGTTTTTT CASSLRGVYGNTGELFF
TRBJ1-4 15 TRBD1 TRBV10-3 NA TGTGCCATCAGTGACCTCGGGACAGGGAATGAAAAACTGTTTTTT CAISDLGTGNEKLFF
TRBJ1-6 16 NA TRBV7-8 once TGTGCCAGCAGCTTAGTGGGGGCCCAGGGGAATTCACCCCTCCACTTT CASSLVGAQGNSPLHF
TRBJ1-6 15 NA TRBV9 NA TGTGCCAGCAGCTCAGACCGGGTAGTTAATTCACCCCTCCACTTT CASSSDRVVNSPLHF
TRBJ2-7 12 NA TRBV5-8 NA TGTGCCAGCAGCACAGGGACCTACGAGCAGTACTTC CASSTGTYEQYF
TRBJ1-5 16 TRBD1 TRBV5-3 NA TGTGCCAGAAGCTTGCTCTTCCGGGACAGGGGCCAGCCCCAGCATTTT CARSLLFRDRGQPQHF
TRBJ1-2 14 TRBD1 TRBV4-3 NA TGCGCCAGCAGCGAAGCAGGGGGCGTCTATGGCTACACCTTC CASSEAGGVYGYTF
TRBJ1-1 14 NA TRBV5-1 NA TGCGCCAGCAGCTTGGGTGGAGTCGGCACTGAAGCTTTCTTT CASSLGGVGTEAFF
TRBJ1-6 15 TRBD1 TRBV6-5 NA TGTGCCAGCACTCCAGGGGGCTCCTATAATTCACCCCTCCACTTT CASTPGGSYNSPLHF
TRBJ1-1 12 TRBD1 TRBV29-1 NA TGCAGCGGGTCGACAGGGTTCCCTGAAGCTTTCTTT CSGSTGFPEAFF
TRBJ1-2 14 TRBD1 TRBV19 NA TGTGCCAGTAGTAGCCTACAGGGGGTCTATGGCTACACCTTC CASSSLQGVYGYTF
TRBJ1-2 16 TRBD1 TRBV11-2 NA TGTGCCAGCAGCTCCACCGGGACAGGGCCCGACTATGGCTACACCTTC CASSSTGTGPDYGYTF
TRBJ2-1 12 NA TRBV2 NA TGTGCCAGCAGTGAATTTGGTAGAGAGCAGTTCTTC CASSEFGREQFF
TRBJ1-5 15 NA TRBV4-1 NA TGCGCCAGCAGCTCGACAGAGAATAGCAATCAGCCCCAGCATTTT CASSSTENSNQPQHF
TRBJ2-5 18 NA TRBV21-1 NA TGTGCCAGCAGCAAAAGGGCGGGGGAGGGAAGGTGTGAGGAGACCCAGTACTTC CASSKRAGEGRCEETQYF
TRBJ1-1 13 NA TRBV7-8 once TGTGCCAGCAGCTGGGAGGGAGGGAGCGGAGCTTTCTTT CASSWEGGSGAFF
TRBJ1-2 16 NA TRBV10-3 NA TGTGCCATCAGTGTCAGGTTAACAGCGCGGGAGGGTGGCTACACCTTC CAISVRLTAREGGYTF
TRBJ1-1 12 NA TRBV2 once TGTGCCAGCAGTGACCGGTGGACTGAAGCTTTCTTT CASSDRWTEAFF
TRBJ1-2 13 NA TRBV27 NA TGTGCCAGCAGTTTAGGGGGGGAGAGGGGCTACACCTTC CASSLGGERGYTF
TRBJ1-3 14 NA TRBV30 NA TGTGCCTGGACTCTAAGGCAGGGCGGAAACACCATATATTTT CAWTLRQGGNTIYF
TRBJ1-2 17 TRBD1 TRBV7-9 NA TGTGCCAGCAGCCCCGCGGACAGGGGTACTCTGGGGGATGGCTACACCTTC CASSPADRGTLGDGYTF
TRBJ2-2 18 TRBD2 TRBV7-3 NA TGTGCCAGCAGCTTAACCGGACTAGCGGGGGACTACACCGGGGAGCTGTTTTTT CASSLTGLAGDYTGELFF
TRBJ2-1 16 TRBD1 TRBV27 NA TGTGCCAGCAGTTTAGGGATGACAGGGCGCTACAATGAGCAGTTCTTC CASSLGMTGRYNEQFF
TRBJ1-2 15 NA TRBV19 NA TGTGCCAGTAGTATCGGCGGCACCACCCTTAATGGCTACACCTTC CASSIGGTTLNGYTF
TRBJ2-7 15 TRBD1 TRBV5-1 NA TGCGCCAGCAGCTTGCAAGGGGGCCTCTCCTACGAGCAGTACTTC CASSLQGGLSYEQYF
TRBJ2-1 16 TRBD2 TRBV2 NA TGTGCCAGCAGTCGCCAGACTAGCGGGGGGAACAATGAGCAGTTCTTC CASSRQTSGGNNEQFF
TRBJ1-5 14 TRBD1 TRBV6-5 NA TGTGCCAGCAGTACCAGGGGGCGCGGGCAGCCCCAGCATTTT CASSTRGRGQPQHF
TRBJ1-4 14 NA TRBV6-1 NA TGTGCCAGCAGTGAAGCGACGGGTAATGAAAAACTGTTTTTT CASSEATGNEKLFF
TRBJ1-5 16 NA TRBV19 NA TGTGCCAGTAGCCCCGCTTACGGACAGAGGACCCAGCCCCAGCATTTT CASSPAYGQRTQPQHF
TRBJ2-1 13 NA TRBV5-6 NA TGTGCCAGCAGCTCCTATAAAGGGGGTGAGCAGTTCTTC CASSSYKGGEQFF
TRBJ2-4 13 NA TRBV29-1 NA TGCAGCGTTGTGGAGGGTAACAAAAACATTCAGTACTTC CSVVEGNKNIQYF
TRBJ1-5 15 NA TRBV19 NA TGTGCCAGTAGTATTAGGGGATTGGGCAATCAGCCCCAGCATTTT CASSIRGLGNQPQHF
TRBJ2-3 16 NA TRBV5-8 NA TGTGCCAGCAGCTCTCCTAGGGGGGGGCAAGCAGATACGCAGTATTTT CASSSPRGGQADTQYF
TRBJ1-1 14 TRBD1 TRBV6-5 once TGTGCCAGCAGTTACACGGGACAGGGGGCTGAAGCTTTCTTT CASSYTGQGAEAFF
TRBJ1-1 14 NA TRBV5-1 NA TGCGCCAGCAGCTTGCTCAGGGAGAACACTGAAGCTTTCTTT CASSLLRENTEAFF
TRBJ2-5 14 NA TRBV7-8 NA TGTGCCAGCAGCCCCGGCGGCGGCCGAGAGACCCAGTACTTC CASSPGGGRETQYF
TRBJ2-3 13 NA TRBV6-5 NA TGTGCCAGCAGGCCCGGTGGCACAGATACGCAGTATTTT CASRPGGTDTQYF
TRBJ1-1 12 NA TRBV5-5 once TGTGCCAGCAGGGGGGACACCCGCCCGGCTTTCTTT CASRGDTRPAFF
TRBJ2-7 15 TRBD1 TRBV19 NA TGTGCCAGTAGTTCGCCGGGACAGGGGGCGCGTGAGCAGTACTTC CASSSPGQGAREQYF
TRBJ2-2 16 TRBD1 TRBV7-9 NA TGTGCCAGCAGCTTCCGGGACAGGGATTACACCGGGGAGCTGTTTTTT CASSFRDRDYTGELFF
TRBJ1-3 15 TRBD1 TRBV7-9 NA TGTGCCAGCAGCTCCTCAGGGGGCTCTGGAAACACCATATATTTT CASSSSGGSGNTIYF
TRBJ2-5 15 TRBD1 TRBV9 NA TGTGCCAGCAGCGTAGAAGGAGGCAGGGGGGAGACCCAGTACTTC CASSVEGGRGETQYF
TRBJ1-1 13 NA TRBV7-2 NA TGTGCCAGCAGCTTAACCCGATACATTGAAGCTTTCTTT CASSLTRYIEAFF
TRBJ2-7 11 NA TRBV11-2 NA TGTGCCAGCAGCTTAGGGCAGGCGCAGTACTTC CASSLGQAQYF
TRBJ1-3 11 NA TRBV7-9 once TGTGCCAGCAGCTTGCGGGACACCATATATTTT CASSLRDTIYF
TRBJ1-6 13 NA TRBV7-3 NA TGTGCCAGCAGCCCAGGGGCGAATTCACCCCTCCACTTT CASSPGANSPLHF
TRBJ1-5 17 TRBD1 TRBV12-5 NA TGTGCTAGTGGCCCGGGACAGCCCGACTCTTTAAATCAGCCCCAGCATTTT CASGPGQPDSLNQPQHF
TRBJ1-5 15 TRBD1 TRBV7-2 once TGTGCCAGCAGCTCCAACAGGGGCGGCGGTCAGCCCCAGCATTTT CASSSNRGGGQPQHF
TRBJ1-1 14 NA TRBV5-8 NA TGTGCCAGCAGCCCGCTTACAGTGAAGAGCGGGACTTTCTTT CASSPLTVKSGTFF
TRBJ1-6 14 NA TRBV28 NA TGTGCCAGCACCCCGTCGGGGGACAATTCACCCCTCCACTTT CASTPSGDNSPLHF
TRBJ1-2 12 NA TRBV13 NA TGTGCCAGCACCCTTAGTAACTATGGCTACACCTTC CASTLSNYGYTF
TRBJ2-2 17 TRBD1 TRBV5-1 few TGCGCCAGCAGCTCCGGGACAGGGGGCTGGAACACCGGGGAGCTGTTTTTT CASSSGTGGWNTGELFF